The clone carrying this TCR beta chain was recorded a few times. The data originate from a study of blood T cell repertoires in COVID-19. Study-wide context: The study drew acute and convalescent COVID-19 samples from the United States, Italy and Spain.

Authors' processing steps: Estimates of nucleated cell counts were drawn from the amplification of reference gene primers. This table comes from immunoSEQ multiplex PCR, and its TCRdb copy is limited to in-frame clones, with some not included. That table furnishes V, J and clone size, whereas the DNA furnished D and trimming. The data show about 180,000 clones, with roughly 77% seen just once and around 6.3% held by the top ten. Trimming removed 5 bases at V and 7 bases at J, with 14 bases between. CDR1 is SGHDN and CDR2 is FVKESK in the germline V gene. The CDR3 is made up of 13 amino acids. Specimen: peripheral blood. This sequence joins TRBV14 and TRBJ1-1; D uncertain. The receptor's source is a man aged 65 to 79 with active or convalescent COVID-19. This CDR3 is CASSLGVTLEAFF. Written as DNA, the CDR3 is TGTGCCAGCAGCTTAGGAGTAACCCTTGAAGCTTTCTTT.